This TCR beta chain was profiled in a study of blood T cell repertoires in COVID-19. Libraries were prepared by immunoSEQ multiplex PCR; TCRdb keeps only in-frame clonotypes and omits some of them. Of about 380,000 clones in the sample, 75% to 90% were seen once. The TCR was taken from a woman between 18 and 29 years old with acute or convalescent COVID-19. Sequenced: peripheral blood.

This chain's CDR3 is CASGASGGELFF. The DNA of the CDR3 is TGCGCCAGCGGGGCCAGTGGCGGGGAGCTGTTTTTT. The chain recombines TRBV4-1 with TRBJ2-2, with D possibly being TRBD1 (5 bases). The CDR3 runs to 12 residues. Germline loops: CDR1 MGHRA, CDR2 YSYEKL. With 8 bases removed from V and 7 bases from J, the gap between germline ends came to 11 bases.